Described below is a single T cell receptor (beta chain) sequence and its context. The antigen is undetermined. The CDR3 is 15 amino acids. V was trimmed by 4 bases and J by 2 bases, leaving 15 bases between them. The V gene's germline CDR1 is LGHNA and CDR2 YSLEER. This entry belongs to a study of identical twins. General study points: Beta out-of-frame sequences showed weaker excess sharing between twins.

TCRdb re-called the 5' RACE reads with MiXCR, one entry per CDR3 protein. The sample includes 250,000 to 300,000 distinct CDR3 sequences, roughly 10% of them seen just once. These sequences were also reported in another study, on yellow fever vaccine responses in identical twins.

The chain couples TRBV4-3 to TRBJ2-7; TRBD2 might be the D (5 bases). Sequencing input: CD8+ T cells sorted from blood. The sequence derives from a woman younger than 30 in good health. The CDR3: CASSPSLAGTYEQYF. The CDR3 DNA reads as TGCGCCAGCAGCCCCTCCCTCGCGGGCACCTACGAGCAGTACTTC.